This T cell receptor beta chain appears in the sequencing data of a study of T-cell memory formation after mild COVID-19. TCRdb processed the 5' RACE reads anew with MiXCR; each CDR3 protein has one entry. This sample has about 150,000 distinct CDR3 sequences, with roughly 24% found just once. Germline-derived CDR1 and CDR2 are SGHRS and YFSETQ. Trimming cost V 5 bases and J 4 bases; bases outside gene matches: 11. CDR3 length: 16 residues. The clonotype was recovered from an adult woman who had mild COVID-19 (a few samples of this study predate the infection). Cell type and time point are not known. The sample was PBMCs or a T cell subset sorted from them (not recorded which). The chain joins TRBV5-1 to TRBJ2-1; TRBD1 matches at 8 bases. The CDR3 coding sequence is TGCGCCAGCAGATTAGGGACAGGTGGGAATTACAATGAGCAGTTCTTC. This encodes CASRLGTGGNYNEQFF.